These 5 T cell receptor beta chains share one sample of origin, sequenced in a study of blood T cell repertoires in COVID-19. Generated by immunoSEQ multiplex PCR, the TCRdb table keeps only in-frame clones and is missing some. The table includes 55,000 to 70,000 clones, 75% to 95% detected once. The sequenced material came from peripheral blood. All receptors come from a man in his forties with COVID-19, enrolled during active disease.

J is TRBJ1-4 and V is TRBV7-9; no reliable D call. Germline V gives CDR1 SEHNR, CDR2 FQNEAQ (reference sequence). The CDR3 contains 13 residues. V dropped 1 base and J dropped 7 bases, with 7 bases sitting between them. CDR3 region: CASSLVSGEKLFF. Here the CDR3 DNA reads TGTGCCAGCAGCTTAGTGTCGGGTGAAAAACTGTTTTTT.

The chain links TRBV4-1 to TRBJ2-7; 7 bases align to TRBD2. This CDR3 comprises 14 residues. Per the germline V gene, CDR1 is MGHRA and CDR2 is YSYEKL. J lost 4 bases, V lost 5 bases, and 8 bases had no gene match. CDR3: CASSNSLAAYEQYF. CDR3 DNA sequence: TGCGCCAGCAGCAACTCCCTAGCGGCATACGAGCAGTACTTC.

In nucleotides, the CDR3 is TGTGCCAGTAACACACCCAAAGGGGGAGATAATGAAAAACTGTTTTTT. Translating gives CASNTPKGGDNEKLFF. The genes are TRBV19 and TRBJ1-4; D might be TRBD1 (6 bases). The CDR3 has 16 amino acids. CDR1 is LNHDA and CDR2 is SQIVND in the germline V gene (reference sequence). Trimming stripped 7 bases from V and 4 bases from J, with 19 bases between.

The chain carries TRBV7-9 and TRBJ2-5; TRBD2 matches at 15 bases. Germline lookup yields CDR1 SEHNR and CDR2 FQNEAQ (reference sequence). J lost 2 bases, V lost 5 bases, and 3 bases had no gene match. This CDR3 is 16 amino acids long. CDR3 nucleotides: TGTGCCAGCAGCCTGGGACTAGCGGGGGGTCAAGAGACCCAGTACTTC. Translation gives CASSLGLAGGQETQYF.

The chain has TRBV19 and TRBJ1-2, with D possibly being TRBD1 (6 bases). The CDR3 is made up of 15 amino acids. CDR1 and CDR2 from the germline V gene are LNHDA and SQIVND (reference sequence). Trimming shortened V by 5 bases and J by 7 bases, and 20 bases separated the two germline ends. The CDR3 is CASSSGGGRASGYTF. CDR3 nucleotides: TGTGCCAGTAGTTCCGGGGGCGGGAGGGCATCTGGCTACACCTTC.